Sequencing of this T cell receptor (beta chain) was carried out in a study of CD8 T cells in ankylosing spondylitis. Study-level results: A motif of under ten highly homologous TCR beta variants was seen as apparently characteristic of ankylosing spondylitis blood. Previously reported in reactive arthritis synovial fluid and blood were some of the motif variants.

Libraries of TCR beta came from quantitative 5'-RACE with molecular barcodes. TCRdb recomputed calls from the 5' RACE reads with MiXCR, one row per CDR3 protein. The top ten hold 1% of the sample, which has about 480,000 distinct CDR3 sequences, 17% seen once. This clonotype was found a few times. No antigen is known for it. There are 14 residues in the CDR3. The J segment lost 4 bases and the V segment lost 4 bases, leaving 2 bases of the junction unmatched. Germline V gene sequence: CDR1 MNHEY, CDR2 SMNVEV (reference sequence). Sequencing was carried out using blood, either unsorted or a sorted T cell fraction (not recorded which). The chain recombines TRBV27 with TRBJ2-1, with 9 positions matching TRBD2. The receptor's source is a male donor with ankylosing spondylitis. The CDR3 spells CASSSSGDYNEQFF. CDR3 bases: TGTGCCAGCAGTTCTAGCGGGGATTACAATGAGCAGTTCTTC.